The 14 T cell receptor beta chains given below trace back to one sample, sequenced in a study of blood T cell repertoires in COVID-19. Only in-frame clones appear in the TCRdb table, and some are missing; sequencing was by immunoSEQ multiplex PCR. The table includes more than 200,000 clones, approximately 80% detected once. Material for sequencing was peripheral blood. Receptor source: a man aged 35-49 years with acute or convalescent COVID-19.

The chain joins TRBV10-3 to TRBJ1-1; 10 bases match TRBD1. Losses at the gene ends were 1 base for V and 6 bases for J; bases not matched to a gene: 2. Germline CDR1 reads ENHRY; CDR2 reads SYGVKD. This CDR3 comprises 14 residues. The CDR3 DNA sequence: TGTGCCATCAGTGAGTTGGGACAGGGGTCTGAAGCTTTCTTT. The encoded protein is CAISELGQGSEAFF.

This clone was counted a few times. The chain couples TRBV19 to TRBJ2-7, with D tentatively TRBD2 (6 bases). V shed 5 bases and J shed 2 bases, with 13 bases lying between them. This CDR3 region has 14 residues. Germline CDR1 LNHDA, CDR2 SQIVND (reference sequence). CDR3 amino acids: CASSLGRRTYEQYF. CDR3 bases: TGTGCCAGTAGTTTAGGGAGGCGCACCTACGAGCAGTACTTC.

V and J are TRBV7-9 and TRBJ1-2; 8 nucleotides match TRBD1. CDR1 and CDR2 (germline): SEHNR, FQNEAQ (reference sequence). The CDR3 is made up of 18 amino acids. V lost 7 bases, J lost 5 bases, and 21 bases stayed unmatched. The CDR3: CASTSTNLGQAKAYGYTF. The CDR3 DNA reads TGTGCCAGCACCTCAACCAACCTGGGACAGGCAAAAGCATATGGCTACACCTTC.

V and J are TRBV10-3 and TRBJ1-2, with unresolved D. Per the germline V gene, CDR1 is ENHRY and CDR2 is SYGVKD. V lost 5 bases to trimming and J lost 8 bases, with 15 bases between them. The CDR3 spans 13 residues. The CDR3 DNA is TGTGCCATCAGTCCGACTTCGGAGGGCGGCTACACCTTC. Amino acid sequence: CAISPTSEGGYTF.

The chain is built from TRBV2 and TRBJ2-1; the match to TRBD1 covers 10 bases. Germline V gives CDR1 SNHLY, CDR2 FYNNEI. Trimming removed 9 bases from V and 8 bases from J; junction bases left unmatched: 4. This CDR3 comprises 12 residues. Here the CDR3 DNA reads TGTGCCAGTACAGGACAGGGGGATGAGCAGTTCTTC. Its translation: CASTGQGDEQFF.

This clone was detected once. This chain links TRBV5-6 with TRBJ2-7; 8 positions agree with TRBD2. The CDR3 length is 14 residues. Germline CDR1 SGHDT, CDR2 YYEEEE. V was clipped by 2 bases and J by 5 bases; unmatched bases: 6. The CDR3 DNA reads TGTGCCAGCAGCTTAGCGGGAGTTTCCCACGAGCAGTACTTC. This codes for CASSLAGVSHEQYF.

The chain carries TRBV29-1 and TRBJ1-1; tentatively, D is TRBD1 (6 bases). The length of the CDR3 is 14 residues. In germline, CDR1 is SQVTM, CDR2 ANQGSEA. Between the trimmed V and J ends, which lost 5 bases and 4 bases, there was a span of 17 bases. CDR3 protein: CSVRPGVGVTEAFF. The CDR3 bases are TGCAGCGTTCGACCAGGGGTTGGGGTCACTGAAGCTTTCTTT.

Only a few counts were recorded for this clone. The CDR3, as DNA: TGCGCCAGCAGCCAAGAAAGGGGTGCTGGGGCCAACGTCCTGACTTTC. Its translation: CASSQERGAGANVLTF. V is TRBV4-3 and J is TRBJ2-6; weak D call: TRBD1 (5 bases). The CDR3 contains 16 residues. Trimming removed 0 bases at V and 2 bases at J, with 8 bases between. The germline CDR1 and CDR2 sequences are LGHNA and YSLEER.

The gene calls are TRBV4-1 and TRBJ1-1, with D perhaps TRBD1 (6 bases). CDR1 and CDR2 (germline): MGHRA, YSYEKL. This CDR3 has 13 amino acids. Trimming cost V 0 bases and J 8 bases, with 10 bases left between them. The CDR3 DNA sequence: TGCGCCAGCAGCCAAGAGCCCGGGACAGAAGCTTTCTTT. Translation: CASSQEPGTEAFF.

CDR3 sequence: CASTLLGGRYGYTF. CDR3 in DNA: TGTGCCAGCACCCTTTTAGGAGGTCGATATGGCTACACCTTC. V and J are TRBV28 and TRBJ1-2, with D hard to call. V lost 7 bases and J lost 5, with 17 bases in between. The CDR3 is 14 residues long. From germline, CDR1 is MDHEN and CDR2 SYDVKM.

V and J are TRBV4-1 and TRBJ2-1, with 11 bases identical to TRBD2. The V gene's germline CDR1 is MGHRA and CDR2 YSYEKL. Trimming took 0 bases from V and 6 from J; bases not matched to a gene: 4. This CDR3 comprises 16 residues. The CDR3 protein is CASSQDRTSGSNEQFF. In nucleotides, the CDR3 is TGCGCCAGCAGCCAAGATAGAACTAGCGGGAGCAATGAGCAGTTCTTC.

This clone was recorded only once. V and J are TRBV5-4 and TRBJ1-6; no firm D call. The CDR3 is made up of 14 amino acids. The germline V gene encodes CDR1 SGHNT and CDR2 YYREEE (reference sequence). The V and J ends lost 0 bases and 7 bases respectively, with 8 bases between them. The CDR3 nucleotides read TGTGCCAGCAGCTTGGGGCGGGAAAATTCACCCCTCCACTTT. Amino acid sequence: CASSLGRENSPLHF.

This CDR3 reads CASSFASGGSSYEQYF. As DNA, the CDR3 is TGTGCCAGCAGCTTTGCTAGCGGGGGAAGCTCCTACGAGCAGTACTTC. This sequence joins TRBV7-2 and TRBJ2-7; TRBD2 matches at 10 bases. This CDR3 is 16 amino acids long. CDR1 and CDR2 (germline): SGHTA, FQGNSA. V lost 3 bases and J lost 0; bases outside the gene matches: 5. The complete variable domain, with remaining parts taken from reference TRBV7-2 and TRBJ2-7, reads GAGVSQSPSNKVTEKGKDVELRCDPISGHTALYWYRQSLGQGLEFLIYFQGNSAPDKSGLPSDRFSAERTGGSVSTLTIQRTQQEDSAVYLCASSFASGGSSYEQYFGPGTRLTVT.

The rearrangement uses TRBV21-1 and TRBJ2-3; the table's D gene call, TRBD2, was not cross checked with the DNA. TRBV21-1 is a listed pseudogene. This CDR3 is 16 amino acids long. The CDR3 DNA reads TGTGCCAGACGGACTAAATGCGGTTCTGCGTCAGATACGCAGTATTTT. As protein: CARRTKCGSASDTQYF.